This TCR beta chain was captured by sequencing in a study of response to subunit inactivated influenza vaccine. Regarding the study as a whole: Authors suggested each seasonal influenza vaccination recruits few new T cells.

From the RT-PCR reads, TCRdb called clonotypes with MiXCR, one entry per CDR3 protein. The sample lists 650,000 to 850,000 distinct CDR3 sequences, 14% occurring once. This clonotype was counted many times. Its cognate antigen is unknown. CDR1 and CDR2 (germline): SGHRS, YFSETQ. The V end was cut by 7 bases, the J end by 0 bases, with 7 bases between. The CDR3 totals 12 residues. The V call is TRBV5-1, the J call TRBJ1-2; D ambiguous. The sequence came from a man aged 50 or older who received an inactivated influenza vaccine. The sample in question was PBMCs from blood, obtained about 14 days before vaccination. The CDR3 nucleotides read TGCGCCAGCTCTATAACTAACTATGGCTACACCTTC. As protein: CASSITNYGYTF.